Below, one T cell receptor beta chain is given with its context. The data originate from a study of blood T cell repertoires in COVID-19. Libraries were prepared by immunoSEQ multiplex PCR; TCRdb keeps only in-frame clonotypes and omits some of them. The table records a few hundred thousand clones, approximately 90% of them present only once. Germline V gene sequence: CDR1 ENHRY, CDR2 SYGVKD. This CDR3 is built from 14 residues. V shed 0 bases and J shed 5 bases, with 7 bases lying between them. The chain recombines TRBV10-3 with TRBJ1-4, with D possibly matching TRBD1 (5 bases). This receptor was obtained from a woman between 50 and 59 years old who had recovered from COVID-19. Sequencing input: PBMCs or T cells enriched from blood (not recorded which). This CDR3 reads CAISESGANEKLFF. CDR3 coding DNA: TGTGCCATCAGTGAGTCAGGGGCAAATGAAAAACTGTTTTTT.